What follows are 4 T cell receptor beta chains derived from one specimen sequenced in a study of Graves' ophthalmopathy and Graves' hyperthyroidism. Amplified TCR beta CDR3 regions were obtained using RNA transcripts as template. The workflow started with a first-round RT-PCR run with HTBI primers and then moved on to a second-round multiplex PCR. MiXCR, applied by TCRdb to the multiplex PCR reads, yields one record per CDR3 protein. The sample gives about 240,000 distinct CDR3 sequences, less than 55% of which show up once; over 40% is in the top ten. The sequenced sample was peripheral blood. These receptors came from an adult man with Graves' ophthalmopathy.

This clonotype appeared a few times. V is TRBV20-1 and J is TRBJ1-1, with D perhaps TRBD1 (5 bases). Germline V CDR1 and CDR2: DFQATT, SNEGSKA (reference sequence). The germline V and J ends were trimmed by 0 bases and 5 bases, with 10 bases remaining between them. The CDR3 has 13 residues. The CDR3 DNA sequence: TGCAGTGCTAGAGAAAGGGGAAGGACTGAAGCTTTCTTT. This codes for CSARERGRTEAFF.

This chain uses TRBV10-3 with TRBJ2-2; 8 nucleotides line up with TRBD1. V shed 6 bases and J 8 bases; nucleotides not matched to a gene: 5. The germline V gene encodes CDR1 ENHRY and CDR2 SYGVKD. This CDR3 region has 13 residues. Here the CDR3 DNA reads TGTGCCATCAGAGGGGACAGGTCAGGGGAGCTGTTTTTT. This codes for CAIRGDRSGELFF.

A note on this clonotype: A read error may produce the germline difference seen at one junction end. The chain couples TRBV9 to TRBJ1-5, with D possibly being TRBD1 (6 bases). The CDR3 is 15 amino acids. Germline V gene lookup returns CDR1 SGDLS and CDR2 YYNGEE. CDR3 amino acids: CTSSRLLGAGQPQHF. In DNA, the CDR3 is TGCACCAGCAGCCGGCTTTTGGGGGCAGGTCAGCCCCAGCATTTT.

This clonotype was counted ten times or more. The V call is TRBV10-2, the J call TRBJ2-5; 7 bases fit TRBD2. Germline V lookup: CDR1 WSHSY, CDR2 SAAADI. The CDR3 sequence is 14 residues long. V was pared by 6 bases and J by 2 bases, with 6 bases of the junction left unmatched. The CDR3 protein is CASRRLGLQETQYF. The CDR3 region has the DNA TGCGCCAGCAGACGACTGGGACTACAAGAGACCCAGTACTTC.